Detailed here is one T cell receptor beta chain. In this sample, this clone turned up many times. What antigen it recognizes has not been identified. Read coverage stops 3 residues before the CDR3 terminus; the germline J gene supplies the remainder. CVID samples and control samples contributed equivalent amounts of genomic DNA as sequencing input. For every sample, a 60 bp segment covering the rearranged TCRbeta CDR3 region was amplified and then sequenced. The immunoSEQ assay, a bias-corrected multiplex PCR combined with high-throughput sequencing, was used to amplify TCRbeta. Per the source publication's procedure: Every unique nucleotide sequence counted as a clone and was annotated with V, D and J genes, copy number and frequency. Sequences were labeled productive if in frame, and non-productive if out of frame or containing stop codons. As previously described, Shannon's entropy was used to calculate clonality. The predicted amino acid sequences of productive clones were used to derive the mean CDR3 Kyte-Doolittle hydropathy. The R hclust function was used to hierarchically cluster scaled V gene usage with Manhattan distance and complete linkage. Sharing of clones by CDR3 amino acid sequence was evaluated by resampling 12 repertoires per group over 100 rounds. The repertoires were searched for 70 published EBV-specific and 245 published CMV-specific TCRbeta sequences. A couple of CVID samples yielding fewer than 10,000 sequences were excluded from analysis, leaving more than 35 CVID repertoires. TCRdb carries this immuneACCESS record with in-frame sequences only. Its versions omit some clonotypes, under half of them owing to an unresolved V gene in the studies checked, with the rest unexplained. V and J calls and clone size are as listed in that table; D and trimming were resolved from the DNA. This sample shows 35,000 to 55,000 clones, and none of them turns up only once. The ten largest account for about 0.7% of the sample.

Looking up the germline V gene yields CDR1 MRHNA and CDR2 SNTAGT. The CDR3 runs 17 amino acids, cysteine and phenylalanine included. The DNA shown is the part of the CDR3 that was read: 42 bases, in frame from base 1. Trimming takes 0 bases from V and 2 bases from J, and the germline ends sit 13 bases apart. Most CVID patients and most healthy controls were of Caucasian heritage. Heparinized peripheral whole blood samples of roughly 5 to 8 ml were obtained from each donor. Genomic DNA from adults with common variable immune deficiency (CVID) and from healthy adult controls was used to sequence TCRbeta CDR3 repertoires. The control group was made up of some 22 healthy adult volunteers (about 10 male and some twelve female) whose ages ranged from roughly 23 to 66 years, with a mean age of almost 35. Diluted blood was density-centrifuged over Hypaque 1077 or Ficoll-Paque to isolate peripheral blood mononuclear cells. Genomic DNA was obtained from unsorted mononuclear cells through either Qiagen column purification or a centrifugation-based method.

This specimen belongs to a study of T cell clonality in common variable immunodeficiency (dated by TCRdb to between 2014 and 2016). The full study reports these points: CVID TCRbeta sequences reportedly showed fewer deletions and N-nucleotide insertions and lacked highly modified clones with 13 or more V deletions. Fewer TCRbeta clones were shared among CVID subjects than among healthy controls (p < 0.0001). According to the authors, finding the cause of the higher clonality in CVID would require sequencing the repertoires of T cell subpopulations. Correlations of repertoire features with clinical complications were constrained by heterogeneity among patients within the CVID cohort. Even though DNA input was the same, control samples had an average of around 75,000 unique sequences each, compared with roughly 30,000 in CVID samples. Compared with healthy controls, CVID subjects showed increased TCRbeta clonality (t-test p = 0.018), a feature most characteristic of about a third of subjects.

This TCR derives from a person aged 18-70 years in good health. Recombination connected TRBV6-4 to TRBJ1-4, with no D gene named confidently. Sequences were obtained from peripheral blood mononuclear cells. The CDR3 protein: CASSDSKGRYTNEKLFF. Incomplete CDR3 DNA: TGTGCCAGCAGTGACTCGAAGGGTAGGTACACTAATGAAAAA.